What follows are 21 T cell receptor beta chains derived from one specimen sequenced in a study of CD8+ T cells in alopecia areata. Following extraction, RNA underwent reverse transcription to cDNA, which served as the sequencing template. Generated by immunoSEQ multiplex PCR, the TCRdb table keeps only in-frame clones and is missing some. Among approximately 91,000 clones listed, roughly two fifths were seen once. The material sequenced was CD4+ T cells sorted from blood. These TCRs come from a human donor with alopecia areata.

The rearrangement links TRBV5-1 to TRBJ1-6; D gene uncertain. The V end was cut by 3 bases, the J end by 7 bases, with 11 bases between. The CDR3 spans 14 residues. Germline loops: CDR1 SGHRS, CDR2 YFSETQ. CDR3 sequence reads: CASSWRTENSPLHF. The DNA of the CDR3 is TGCGCCAGCAGCTGGCGGACGGAGAATTCACCCCTCCACTTT.

CDR3 nucleotide sequence: TGTGCCAGCAGTTATAGGGACAGGGGTTACAATGAGCAGTTCTTC. It is translated as CASSYRDRGYNEQFF. The chain combines TRBV28 with TRBJ2-1, with 10 bases identical to TRBD1. The trim removed 4 bases at V and 4 bases at J, leaving 4 bases unmatched. The CDR3 has 15 amino acids. Germline-derived CDR1 and CDR2 are MDHEN and SYDVKM.

This clone was found a few times. The V gene is TRBV2, the J gene TRBJ1-6, with D uncertain. V was cut by 4 bases and J by 9 bases, with 19 bases left in between. The CDR3 loop spans 16 amino acids. CDR1 SNHLY and CDR2 FYNNEI come from the germline V gene. CDR3 DNA sequence: TGTGCCAGCAGTGCGTTGGAGAGACTAGTGACTTCACCCCTCCACTTT. Amino acids: CASSALERLVTSPLHF.

This clone was counted between two and nine times. V and J are TRBV7-6 and TRBJ2-2; no firm D call. V was clipped by 1 base and J by 5 bases, with 5 bases between them. Germline CDR1 reads SGHVS; CDR2 reads FNYEAQ. This CDR3 contains 13 residues. As DNA, the CDR3 is TGTGCCAGCAGCTTAGGCCGAACCGGGGAGCTGTTTTTT. Encoded protein: CASSLGRTGELFF. The full variable domain, rest sourced from reference TRBV7-6 and TRBJ2-2, is GAGVSQSPRYKVTKRGQDVALRCDPISGHVSLYWYRQALGQGPEFLTYFNYEAQQDKSGLPNDRFSAERPEGSISTLTIQRTEQRDSAMYRCASSLGRTGELFFGEGSRLTVL.

The chain combines TRBV29-1 with TRBJ1-1, with 9 bases lining up with TRBD1. The CDR3 has 16 amino acids. With 4 bases clipped from V and 1 base from J, the junction kept 10 bases outside the gene matches. Germline CDR1 reads SQVTM; CDR2 reads ANQGSEA. CDR3 coding DNA: TGCAGCGTTGTTACGGGACAGGGTCTGGAGAACACTGAAGCTTTCTTT. Residues: CSVVTGQGLENTEAFF.

The chain recombines TRBV28 with TRBJ2-7; D not certain. V was cut by 3 bases and J by 0 bases, with 12 bases left in between. This CDR3 contains 15 residues. CDR1 is MDHEN, CDR2 SYDVKM, per germline. CDR3 loop: CASSLSPAHSYEQYF. CDR3 sequence (DNA): TGTGCCAGCAGTTTGTCGCCGGCCCACTCCTACGAGCAGTACTTC.

V is TRBV2 and J is TRBJ2-2, with 7 positions matching TRBD1. Germline CDR1 reads SNHLY; CDR2 reads FYNNEI. Trimming removed 1 base from V and 0 bases from J; junction bases left unmatched: 5. There are 17 residues in the CDR3. Written as DNA, the CDR3 is TGTGCCAGCAGTGAAGACAGGGGCCCTGCGAACACCGGGGAGCTGTTTTTT. Protein: CASSEDRGPANTGELFF.

The chain links TRBV29-1 to TRBJ1-2; the D is unclear. Per germline, CDR1 SQVTM and CDR2 ANQGSEA. V was shortened by 6 bases and J by 3 bases, with 11 bases between the two germline ends. The CDR3 covers 12 residues. Here the CDR3 DNA reads TGCAGCGTCCGGACGGATGACTATGGCTACACCTTC. Protein product: CSVRTDDYGYTF.

This clone has more than one count but fewer than ten. V gene TRBV28 combines with J gene TRBJ2-3; maybe TRBD1 (6 bases). Trimming removed 3 bases at V and 3 bases at J, with 10 bases between. The germline gives CDR1 MDHEN, CDR2 SYDVKM. The length of the CDR3 is 14 residues. This CDR3 reads CASSFDRLTDTQYF. The CDR3 region has the DNA TGTGCCAGCAGTTTTGACAGGTTGACAGATACGCAGTATTTT.

V usage is TRBV29-1 and J usage is TRBJ2-3; possibly TRBD1 or TRBD2 for D (6 bases each). This CDR3 is built from 13 residues. Trimming left V 4 bases short and J 2 bases short, with 10 bases between. Germline CDR1 SQVTM, CDR2 ANQGSEA. This chain's CDR3 is CSVGGADTDTQYF. The CDR3 region has the DNA TGCAGCGTTGGGGGGGCAGACACAGATACGCAGTATTTT.

This clone was observed a few times. CDR3 DNA: TGTGCCAGCAGTTCACAGGAGGAGCTTGGCTACACCTTC. This translates into CASSSQEELGYTF. The chain links TRBV28 to TRBJ1-2, with D possibly being TRBD1 (5 bases). Germline V gene data show CDR1 as MDHEN and CDR2 as SYDVKM. V was shortened by 4 bases and J by 7 bases, with 13 bases between the two germline ends. CDR3 size: 13 residues.

This clone has a handful of counts. This chain uses TRBV30 with TRBJ2-6; no reliable D call. The CDR3 loop spans 14 amino acids. V lost 3 bases, J lost 3 bases, and 9 bases lay in between. The germline CDR1 and CDR2 sequences are GTSNPN and SVGIG (reference sequence). The CDR3 DNA sequence: TGTGCCTGGAGCCCGTGGAATGGGGCCAACGTCCTGACTTTC. Protein product: CAWSPWNGANVLTF. Full variable domain (missing parts from reference TRBV30 and TRBJ2-6): SQTIHQWPATLVQPVGSPLSLECTVEGTSNPNLYWYRQAAGRGLQLLFYSVGIGQISSEVPQNLSASRPQDRQFILSSKKLLLSDSGFYLCAWSPWNGANVLTFGAGSRLTVL.

This chain connects TRBV19 to TRBJ2-7; TRBD2 matches at 8 bases. The junction had 7 bases not matched to a gene; V was cut back by 9 bases and J by 3 bases. Looked up from germline, CDR1 is LNHDA and CDR2 is SQIVND (reference sequence). CDR3 length equals 13 residues. CDR3 sequence (DNA): TGTGCCAGCTCCCGACTAGCGTTCTACGAGCAGTACTTC. It is translated as CASSRLAFYEQYF.

This clone was observed at least ten times. The rearrangement uses TRBV28 and TRBJ1-2, with 7 positions matching TRBD1. V lost 5 bases and J lost 2; bases outside the gene matches: 14. Germline CDR1 and CDR2: MDHEN and SYDVKM. CDR3 length equals 17 residues. The CDR3 sequence: CASSPGGGDSRNYGYTF. CDR3 sequence (DNA): TGTGCCAGCAGTCCCGGCGGTGGGGACAGCCGAAACTATGGCTACACCTTC.

This clone was seen more than once but under ten times. The V call is TRBV29-1, the J call TRBJ2-7, with TRBD2 identical over 7 bases. Germline V CDR1 and CDR2: SQVTM, ANQGSEA. The CDR3 extends over 12 amino acids. V was pared by 7 bases and J by 0 bases, with 3 bases of the junction left unmatched. CDR3 nucleotides: TGCAGCGCAGGACTAGACTCCTACGAGCAGTACTTC. Its protein is CSAGLDSYEQYF.

The V call is TRBV30, the J call TRBJ1-1; D unclear. V lost 8 bases and J lost 3, with 16 bases in between. Germline CDR1 is GTSNPN and CDR2 is SVGIG (reference sequence). This CDR3 region has 13 residues. DNA of the CDR3: TGTGCCGTTGAAGGGCAGGTGGACACTGAAGCTTTCTTT. Translation gives CAVEGQVDTEAFF.

V and J are TRBV5-1 and TRBJ2-5; D possibly matches TRBD1 or TRBD2 (5 bases each). The CDR3 is 14 residues long. V lost 0 bases and J 1 base, leaving 7 bases between the germline ends. Germline-derived CDR1 and CDR2 are SGHRS and YFSETQ. Written as DNA, the CDR3 is TGCGCCAGCAGCTTGGCGGGGCCCCAAGAGACCCAGTACTTC. This gives the protein CASSLAGPQETQYF.

The rearrangement uses TRBV29-1 and TRBJ1-4; no clear D. The CDR3 loop spans 13 amino acids. The ends were cut back, 1 base at V and 5 bases at J, with 8 bases in the middle. Germline V gene lookup returns CDR1 SQVTM and CDR2 ANQGSEA. This CDR3 reads CSVEGTGNEKLFF. Here the CDR3 DNA reads TGCAGCGTTGAAGGGACGGGGAATGAAAAACTGTTTTTT.

This clone was recorded a few times. The chain is built from TRBV29-1 and TRBJ2-7, with 9 bases fitting TRBD2. Germline V lookup: CDR1 SQVTM, CDR2 ANQGSEA. Germline trimming cut 5 bases from V and 2 bases from J; bases unmatched to any gene: 1. The length of the CDR3 is 12 residues. CDR3 nucleotides: TGCAGCGTTCGCGGGAGGGCCTACGAGCAGTACTTC. Translated: CSVRGRAYEQYF.

This clone was counted ten times or more. V is TRBV28 and J is TRBJ2-6; D is unresolved. The germline CDR1 and CDR2 sequences are MDHEN and SYDVKM. The CDR3 spans 15 residues. The V and J ends lost 6 bases and 2 bases respectively, with 11 bases between them. CDR3 protein: CASSSSSAGANVLTF. CDR3 in DNA: TGTGCCAGCAGCTCCAGTTCGGCTGGGGCCAACGTCCTGACTTTC. The full variable domain, completed using reference TRBV28 and TRBJ2-6, is DVKVTQSSRYLVKRTGEKVFLECVQDMDHENMFWYRQDPGLGLRLIYFSYDVKMKEKGDIPEGYSVSREKKERFSLILESASTNQTSMYLCASSSSSAGANVLTFGAGSRLTVL.

This chain joins TRBV30 and TRBJ2-1; the match to TRBD1 covers 7 bases. Looked up from germline, CDR1 is GTSNPN and CDR2 is SVGIG (reference sequence). This CDR3 has 15 residues. V lost 2 bases to trimming and J lost 6 bases; unmatched junction nucleotides: 10. CDR3 residues: CAWSFLQGSRNEQFF. The CDR3 nucleotides read TGTGCCTGGAGTTTTTTACAGGGGAGCCGCAATGAGCAGTTCTTC.